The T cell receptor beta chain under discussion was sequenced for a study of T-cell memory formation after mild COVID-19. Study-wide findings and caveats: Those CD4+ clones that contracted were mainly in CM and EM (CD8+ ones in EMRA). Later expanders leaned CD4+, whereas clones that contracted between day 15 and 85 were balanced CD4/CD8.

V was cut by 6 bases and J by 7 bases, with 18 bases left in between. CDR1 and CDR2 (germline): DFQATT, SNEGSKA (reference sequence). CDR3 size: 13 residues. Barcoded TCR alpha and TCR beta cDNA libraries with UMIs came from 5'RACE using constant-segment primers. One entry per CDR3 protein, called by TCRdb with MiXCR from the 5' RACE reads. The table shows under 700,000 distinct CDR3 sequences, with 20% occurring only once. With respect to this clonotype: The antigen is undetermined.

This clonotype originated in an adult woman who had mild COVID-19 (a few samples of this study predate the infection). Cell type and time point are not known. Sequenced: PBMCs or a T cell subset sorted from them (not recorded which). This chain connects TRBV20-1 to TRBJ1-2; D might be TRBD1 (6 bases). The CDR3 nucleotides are TGCAGTGCGAGTCCCGCGGGACACTTTGGCTACACCTTC. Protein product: CSASPAGHFGYTF.